One and the same sample provided the 8 T cell receptor beta chains below, sequenced in a study of Ad26.COV2.S vaccination and SARS-CoV-2 variants. Treatment of the sample: around 19 received Ad26.COV2.S at low or high dose, single or two shots; several received placebo; per-sample allocation not given. After the first vaccine or placebo injection, samples were drawn on day 63. The method was immunoSEQ multiplex PCR; TCRdb's version includes in-frame clones alone and lacks a portion of them. The repertoire includes about 400,000 clones, 89% of them detected once, and approximately 1.9% sits in the top ten. Specimen: peripheral blood, collected in a trial of Ad26.COV2.S vaccine versus placebo. The receptors here all came from a person between 18 and 65 years old who received the Ad26.COV2.S COVID-19 vaccine or a placebo.

The chain combines TRBV5-1 with TRBJ2-7, with a weak D call TRBD2 (6 bases). Trimming removed 1 base from V and 3 bases from J, with 14 bases in between. Germline assignment: CDR1 SGHRS and CDR2 YFSETQ. This CDR3 is built from 15 residues. CDR3 nucleotide sequence: TGCGCCAGCAGCTTGAGCCTAGGCGGGGTCTACGAGCAGTACTTC. Protein sequence: CASSLSLGGVYEQYF.

The genes are TRBV9 and TRBJ2-7, with D unresolved. V was shortened by 3 bases and J by 3 bases, with 13 bases between the two germline ends. The CDR3 loop spans 14 amino acids. Germline assignment: CDR1 SGDLS and CDR2 YYNGEE. CDR3 coding DNA: TGTGCCAGCAGCGCCCAGGACCCGAGCTACGAGCAGTACTTC. Protein: CASSAQDPSYEQYF.

The V and J genes are TRBV5-1 and TRBJ1-5; D uncertain. The CDR3 spans 13 residues. V dropped 0 bases and J dropped 2 bases, with 3 bases sitting between them. Per the germline V gene, CDR1 is SGHRS and CDR2 is YFSETQ. The CDR3 spells CASSLDRNQPQHF. The DNA for the CDR3 is TGCGCCAGCAGCTTGGACCGCAATCAGCCCCAGCATTTT.

As for this clone: This same CDR3 is encoded by further DNA sequences in the sample. This chain uses TRBV5-1 with TRBJ2-5; 9 bases fit TRBD1. Germline CDR1 is SGHRS and CDR2 is YFSETQ. Trimming cost V 4 bases and J 2 bases; bases outside gene matches: 3. This CDR3 has 14 residues. CDR3 sequence (DNA): TGCGCCAGCAGCATGGGACAGGGACAAGAGACCCAGTACTTC. Amino acid sequence: CASSMGQGQETQYF. Full variable domain (rest looked up from reference TRBV5-1 and TRBJ2-5): KAGVTQTPRYLIKTRGQQVTLSCSPISGHRSVSWYQQTPGQGLQFLFEYFSETQRNKGNFPGRFSGRQFSNSRSEMNVSTLELGDSALYLCASSMGQGQETQYFGPGTRLLVL.

This chain links TRBV29-1 with TRBJ2-1, with a possible D match to TRBD2 (5 bases). Per the germline V gene, CDR1 is SQVTM and CDR2 is ANQGSEA. This CDR3 contains 19 residues. Trimming left V 1 base short and J 2 bases short, with 24 bases between. CDR3 DNA: TGCAGCGTTGAAGCGGTCAAGGTCGGTCGGGGATGGACCTACAATGAGCAGTTCTTC. It codes for CSVEAVKVGRGWTYNEQFF.

Of note for this clone: Other DNA sequences in this sample translate to the same CDR3. J is TRBJ1-1 and V is TRBV19; D is ambiguous. Looked up from germline, CDR1 is LNHDA and CDR2 is SQIVND (reference sequence). The CDR3 spans 14 residues. V gave up 0 bases and J gave up 0 bases, with 5 bases separating them. CDR3 protein: CASSIEGLNTEAFF. The CDR3 coding sequence is TGTGCCAGTAGTATAGAGGGTTTGAACACTGAAGCTTTCTTT.

This CDR3 is CASSLGQVANYGYTF. The CDR3 DNA is TGTGCCAGCAGTTTAGGGCAGGTAGCTAACTATGGCTACACCTTC. This chain joins TRBV28 and TRBJ1-2; D not certain. This CDR3 is 15 amino acids long. V lost 2 bases, J lost 0 bases, and 10 bases lay in between. The germline CDR1 and CDR2 sequences are MDHEN and SYDVKM.

In its sample, this clone was seen a few times. The V call is TRBV7-9, the J call TRBJ1-1; D may be TRBD1 (5 bases). The CDR3 length is 16 residues. Germline V gives CDR1 SEHNR, CDR2 FQNEAQ (reference sequence). V was shortened by 3 bases and J by 0 bases, with 14 bases between the two germline ends. DNA of the CDR3: TGTGCCAGCAGCTTGTGGTGGGGGACCATGAACACTGAAGCTTTCTTT. Amino acids: CASSLWWGTMNTEAFF. Full variable domain (remainder filled in from reference TRBV7-9 and TRBJ1-1): DTGVSQNPRHKITKRGQNVTFRCDPISEHNRLYWYRQTLGQGPEFLTYFQNEAQLEKSRLLSDRFSAERPKGSFSTLEIQRTEQGDSAMYLCASSLWWGTMNTEAFFGQGTRLTVV.